This T cell receptor (beta chain) is drawn from a study of CD8+CD57+ T cells in acquired aplastic anemia. In the study overall: Sorting CD4+ and CD8+ cells gave DNA averaging 3.2 ug. Study results and caveats: Patients and controls were found to share twenty-nine CD8+ CDR3 sequences.

Flow cytometry had shown expanded CD8+CD57+ cells in the patients chosen for sequencing. Everyone among the patients had severe acquired aplastic anemia. The template for TCR beta VDJ and CDR3 sequence profiling was genomic DNA. MiXCR was run by TCRdb on the reads, yielding one entry per CDR3 protein. The sample consists of 270,000 or so distinct CDR3 sequences, approximately 80% of them appearing once. This CDR3 region has 12 residues. V was trimmed by 3 bases and J by 1 base, leaving 6 bases between them. Germline assignment: CDR1 DFQATT and CDR2 SNEGSKA (reference sequence). Note on this clonotype: Its antigen is still unknown.

This TCR was sampled from a human donor with aplastic anemia. Sequencing used sorted CD4+, CD8+, or CD8+CD57+ T cells (not recorded which) from PBMCs. This chain connects TRBV20-1 to TRBJ2-5; D ambiguous. CDR3 DNA: TGCAGTGCTAGCGAGCTCCAAGAGACCCAGTACTTC. Translation: CSASELQETQYF.